What follows describes a single T cell receptor (beta chain). Antigen unknown. This record belongs to a study of CD8 T cells in ankylosing spondylitis. Findings and caveats of the study: Reported data indicate significant enrichment of disease-linked clones within matched ankylosing spondylitis synovial fluid. For ankylosing spondylitis blood, a TCR beta motif of about eight highly homologous variants appeared characteristic.

Germline loops: CDR1 SNHLY, CDR2 FYNNEI. Trimming at V came to 6 bases and at J to 2 bases, leaving 2 bases not matched to a gene. The length of the CDR3 is 16 residues. Scientists made TCR beta libraries using quantitative 5'-RACE with molecular barcodes. Via MiXCR, TCRdb re-called the 5' RACE reads, giving one row per CDR3 protein. The sample yields a few hundred thousand distinct CDR3 sequences, about an eighth seen once. This TCR was sampled from a male donor with ankylosing spondylitis. This chain joins TRBV2 and TRBJ2-6; TRBD2 agrees at 12 bases. The sequenced sample was blood, either unsorted or a sorted T cell fraction (not recorded which). Here the CDR3 reads CASSLAGGPGANVLTF. CDR3 in DNA: TGTGCCAGCAGCCTAGCGGGAGGGCCTGGGGCCAACGTCCTGACTTTC.